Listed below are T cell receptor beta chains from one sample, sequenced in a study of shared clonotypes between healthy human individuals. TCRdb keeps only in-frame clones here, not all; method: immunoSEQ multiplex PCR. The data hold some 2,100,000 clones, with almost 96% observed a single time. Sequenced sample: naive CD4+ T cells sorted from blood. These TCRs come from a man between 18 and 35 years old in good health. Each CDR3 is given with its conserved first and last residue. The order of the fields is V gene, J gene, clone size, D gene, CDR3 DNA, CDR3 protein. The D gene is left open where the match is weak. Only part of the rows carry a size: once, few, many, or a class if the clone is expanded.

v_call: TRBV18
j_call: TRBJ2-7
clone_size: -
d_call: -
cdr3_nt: TGTGCCAGCTCACCGTTTCGCTCCTACGAGCAGTACTTC
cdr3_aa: CASSPFRSYEQYF

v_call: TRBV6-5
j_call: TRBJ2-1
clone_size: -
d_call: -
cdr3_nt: TGTGCCAGCAGTTATGGTACCGGACCGTCCTACAATGAGCAGTTCTTC
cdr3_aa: CASSYGTGPSYNEQFF

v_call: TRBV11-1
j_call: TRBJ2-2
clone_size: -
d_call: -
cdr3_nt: TGTGCCAGCAGCGAGAACACCGGGGAGCTGTTTTTT
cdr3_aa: CASSENTGELFF

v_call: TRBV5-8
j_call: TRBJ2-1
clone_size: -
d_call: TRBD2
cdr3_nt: TGTGCCAGCAGCCGAGCGGGGAACTCCTACAATGAGCAGTTCTTC
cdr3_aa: CASSRAGNSYNEQFF

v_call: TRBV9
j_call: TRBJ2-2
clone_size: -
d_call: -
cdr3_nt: TGTGCCGGTGAAGCGGGCGGGGAGCTGTTTTTT
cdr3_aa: CAGEAGGELFF

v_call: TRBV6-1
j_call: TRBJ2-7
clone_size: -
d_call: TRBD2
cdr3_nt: TGTGCCAGCGGGGACCCAGCGGGGGCAACCTACGAGCAGTACTTC
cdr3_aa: CASGDPAGATYEQYF

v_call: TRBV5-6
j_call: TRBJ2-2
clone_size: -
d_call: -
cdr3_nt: TGTGCCAGCAGCTTGGAAGGAATCGCCGGGGAGCTGTTTTTT
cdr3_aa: CASSLEGIAGELFF

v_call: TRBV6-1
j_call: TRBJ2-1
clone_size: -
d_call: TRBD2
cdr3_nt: TGTGCCAGCAGTGTCGCTAGCGGGGCTATCTCCTACAATGAGCAGTTCTTC
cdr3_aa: CASSVASGAISYNEQFF

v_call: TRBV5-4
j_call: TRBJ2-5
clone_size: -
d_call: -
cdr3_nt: TGTGCCAGCAGTTTTCCCGGACTGATCCAAGAGACCCAGTACTTC
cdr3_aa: CASSFPGLIQETQYF

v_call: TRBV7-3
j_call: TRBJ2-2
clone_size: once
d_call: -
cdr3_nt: TGTGCCAGCAGCAGGAGGGCGACTCGGACCGGGGAGCTGTTTTTT
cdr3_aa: CASSRRATRTGELFF

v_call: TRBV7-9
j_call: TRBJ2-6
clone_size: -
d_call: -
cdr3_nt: TGTGCCAGCAGCCCTGGTGTGGGCCCCGGGGCCAACGTCCTGACTTTC
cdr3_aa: CASSPGVGPGANVLTF

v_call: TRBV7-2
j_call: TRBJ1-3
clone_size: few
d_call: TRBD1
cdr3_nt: TGTGCCAGCAGCTCGGGACAGGGAAACACCATATATTTT
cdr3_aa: CASSSGQGNTIYF

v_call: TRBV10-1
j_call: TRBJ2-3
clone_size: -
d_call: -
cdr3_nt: TGCGCCAGCTCGACCCGGGACTCCGAGCGGGATACGCAGTATTTT
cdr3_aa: CASSTRDSERDTQYF

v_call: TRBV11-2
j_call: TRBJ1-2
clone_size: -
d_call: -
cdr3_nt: TGTGCCAGCACCACAAACCGCGGAGCTAACTATGGCTACACCTTC
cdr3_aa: CASTTNRGANYGYTF

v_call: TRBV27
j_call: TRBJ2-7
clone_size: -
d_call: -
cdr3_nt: TGTGCCAGCAGTTTATCGATCGGGGGTCCCTACGAGCAGTACTTC
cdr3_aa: CASSLSIGGPYEQYF

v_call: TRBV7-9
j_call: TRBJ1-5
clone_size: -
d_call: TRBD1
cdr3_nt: TGTGCCAGCAGCTTGGGTCAGGGGGACAATCAGCCCCAGCATTTT
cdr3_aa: CASSLGQGDNQPQHF

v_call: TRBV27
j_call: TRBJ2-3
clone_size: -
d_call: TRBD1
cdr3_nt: TGTGCCAGCAGTTTATGGACAGGGGGCACAGATACGCAGTATTTT
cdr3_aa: CASSLWTGGTDTQYF

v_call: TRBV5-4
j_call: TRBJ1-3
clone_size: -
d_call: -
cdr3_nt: TGTGCCAGCAGCCAAGACCCGAGCTCTGGAAACACCATATATTTT
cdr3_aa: CASSQDPSSGNTIYF

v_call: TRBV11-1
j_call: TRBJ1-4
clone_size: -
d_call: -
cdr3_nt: TGTGCCAGCAGTCGGACAGATACAACTAATGAAAAACTGTTTTTT
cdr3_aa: CASSRTDTTNEKLFF

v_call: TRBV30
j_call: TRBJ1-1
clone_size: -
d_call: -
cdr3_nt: TGTGCCTGGAGTGCCAGGAACACTGAAGCTTTCTTT
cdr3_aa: CAWSARNTEAFF

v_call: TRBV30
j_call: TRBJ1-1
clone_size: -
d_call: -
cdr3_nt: TGTGCCTGGAGTGTACGGGCACTCGGAGGCTCTGAAGCTTTCTTT
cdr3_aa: CAWSVRALGGSEAFF